This T cell receptor (beta chain) came from a study of CD8 T cells in Susac syndrome. CD8+ and CD4+ T cells from blood underwent TCR beta sequencing. RNA totalling about 0.45 to 1 ug underwent reverse transcription with random hexamers. Amplification of TCR beta CDR3 used immunoSEQ multiplex PCR across 54 Vbeta and 13 Jbeta. TCRdb passed the immunoSEQ multiplex PCR reads through MiXCR, listing each CDR3 protein once. The data hold tens of thousands of distinct CDR3 sequences, with around 94% observed a single time. The CDR3 contains 16 residues. V gave up 1 base and J gave up 5 bases, with 17 bases separating them. Germline assignment: CDR1 SGHRS and CDR2 YFSETQ.

The clonotype was recovered from a human donor with Susac syndrome. The sample taken for sequencing was CD4+ T cells from PBMCs. The gene calls are TRBV5-1 and TRBJ2-3; D may correspond to TRBD1 or TRBD2 (6 bases each). CDR3 nucleotide sequence: TGCGCCAGCAGCTTGAACGGGGGCGGGGTCGGAGATACGCAGTATTTT. Amino acids: CASSLNGGGVGDTQYF.